This T cell receptor beta chain was sequenced in a study of cytomegalovirus exposure and HLA in healthy donors. The study, taken as a whole, reports: In vitro assays verified that three CMV-associated chains recognized CMV antigens specifically. High specificity and sensitivity for cytomegalovirus status were reported for the classifier.

The assay was immunoSEQ multiplex PCR, and TCRdb's table has in-frame clones only and misses some. The sample records about 55,000 clones, over 75% being singletons. Regarding this clone: Its antigen is still unknown.

V was clipped by 5 bases and J by 7 bases, with 15 bases between them. The CDR3 loop spans 13 amino acids. Per germline, CDR1 SEHNR and CDR2 FQNEAQ (reference sequence). The origin of this receptor is a young man in good health and CMV-seronegative. The sample taken for sequencing was PBMCs. The chain carries TRBV7-9 and TRBJ2-7, with D possibly being TRBD1 (7 bases). CDR3 sequence reads: CASSPRAGGEQYF. The CDR3 nucleotides read TGTGCCAGCAGCCCCCGGGCAGGGGGGGAGCAGTACTTC.